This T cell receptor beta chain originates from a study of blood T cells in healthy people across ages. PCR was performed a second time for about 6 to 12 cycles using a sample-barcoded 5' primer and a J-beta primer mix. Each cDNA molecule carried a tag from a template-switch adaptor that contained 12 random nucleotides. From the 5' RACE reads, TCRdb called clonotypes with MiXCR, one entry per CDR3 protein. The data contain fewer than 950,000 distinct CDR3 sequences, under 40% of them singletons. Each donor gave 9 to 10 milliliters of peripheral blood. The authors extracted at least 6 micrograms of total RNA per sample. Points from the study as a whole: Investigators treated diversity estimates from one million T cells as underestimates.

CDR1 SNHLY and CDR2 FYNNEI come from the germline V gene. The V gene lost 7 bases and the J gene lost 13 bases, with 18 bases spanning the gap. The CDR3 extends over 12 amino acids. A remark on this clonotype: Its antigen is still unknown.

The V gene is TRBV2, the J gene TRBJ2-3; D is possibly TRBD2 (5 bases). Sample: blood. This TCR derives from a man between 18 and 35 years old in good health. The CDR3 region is CASTLGRYVKYF. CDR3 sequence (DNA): TGTGCCAGCACGCTAGGGAGATACGTGAAGTATTTT.